Listed below are T cell receptor beta chains from one sample, sequenced in a study of metastatic and nonmetastatic thyroid tumors. TCRdb reassembled clones from the PCR reads with MiXCR. This sample has about 15,000 clones, with 23% found just once. Specimen: tumor tissue. The receptors originated from a female donor with papillary thyroid cancer or a benign thyroid nodule (not recorded which). Some clones in this sample may be carry-over from other donors' samples. Each CDR3 is given with its conserved first and last residue. The D gene is left open where the match is weak. The size of a clone is reported for some rows only, either as once, few or many, or as a class for expanded clones.

NA	many	TRBV6-1	TRBJ2-5	TGTGCCAGCAGTGAAGGGAGAGGGGCAGAGACCCAGTACTTC	CASSEGRGAETQYF
NA	many	TRBV27	TRBJ1-1	TGTGCCAGCAGTTTATCGGTTAGTGTCGGGACTGAAGATTTCTTT	CASSLSVSVGTEDFF
TRBD2	few	TRBV7-3	TRBJ2-3	TGTGCCAGCAGCCCGGGACTAGCGGGACCAGATACGCAGTATTTT	CASSPGLAGPDTQYF
TRBD2	few	TRBV24-1	TRBJ2-3	TGTGCCACCGCCGGGACTAGCGGGGGTATCACAGATACGCAGTATTTT	CATAGTSGGITDTQYF
NA	NA	TRBV7-9	TRBJ2-2	TGTGCCAGCAGCTTTGTCTGCACCGGGGAGCTGTTTTTT	CASSFVCTGELFF
NA	NA	TRBV11-3	TRBJ2-7	TGTGCCAGCATTGCGGGTGTATCCTACGAGCATTACTTC	CASIAGVSYEHYF
TRBD2	many	TRBV11-2	TRBJ2-3	TGTGCCAGCAGCCTGACTAGCAGCACAGATACGCAGTATTTT	CASSLTSSTDTQYF
TRBD1	many	TRBV10-3	TRBJ1-1	TGTGCCATCAATGACAGGGCGGGGACTGAAGCTTTCTTT	CAINDRAGTEAFF
TRBD2	many	TRBV7-8	TRBJ2-1	TGTGCCAGCAGCTTAGTGGGACTAGCGGGACTTCCCTCCTACAATGAGCAGTTCTTC	CASSLVGLAGLPSYNEQFF
TRBD2	medium-sized	TRBV12-3/TRBV12-4	TRBJ2-1	TGTGCCAGCAGTAAATCCGGGACTAGCGGGAAACACAATGAGCAGTTCTTC	CASSKSGTSGKHNEQFF
NA	NA	TRBV2	TRBJ2-7	TGTGCCGGCCACGCCGTAAGTGATATGAACTACGAGCAGTACTTC	CAGHAVSDMNYEQYF
NA	NA	TRBV2	TRBJ1-2	TGTGCCAGCAGCTCCGGACGGTCCTATGGCTACACCTTC	CASSSGRSYGYTF
NA	NA	TRBV11-2	TRBJ2-1	TGTGCCAGCAGCTTAGTGTCGGGGCCCTACAATGAGCAGTTCTTC	CASSLVSGPYNEQFF
TRBD1	many	TRBV14	TRBJ1-2	TGTGCCAGCAGCCAAGCACAGGGGTGGTATGGCTACACCTTC	CASSQAQGWYGYTF
NA	many	TRBV5-4	TRBJ2-3	TGTGCCAGCAGCACGCCGGGACTTAGCACAGATACGCAGTATTTT	CASSTPGLSTDTQYF
TRBD2	many	TRBV6-1	TRBJ2-3	TGTGCCACCGAACTAGCGGGAGGTAGCACAGATACGCAGTATTTT	CATELAGGSTDTQYF
TRBD1	many	TRBV6-1	TRBJ1-2	TGTGCCAGCAGTGATAGGGCCAGGGGGTCTGCCTTTAACTATGGCTACACCTTC	CASSDRARGSAFNYGYTF
NA	NA	TRBV18	TRBJ1-3	TGTGCCAGCTCACCGTTCCGACAGGATATTGGAAACACCATATATTTT	CASSPFRQDIGNTIYF
NA	many	TRBV2	TRBJ1-1	TGTGCCAGCCAGTATGCAGGGAGCTCCACTGAAGCTTTCTTT	CASQYAGSSTEAFF
NA	medium-sized	TRBV5-1	TRBJ1-1	TGCGCCAGCAGCTACGACAGTACCCCTGAAGCTTTCTTT	CASSYDSTPEAFF
NA	many	TRBV2	TRBJ1-6	TGTGCCAGCAGTAGGGATAGTCACCTCGGTTCACCCCTCCACTTT	CASSRDSHLGSPLHF
NA	medium-sized	TRBV7-9	TRBJ2-3	TGTGCCAGCAGCTTATTGGTCCCTGATACGCAGTATTTT	CASSLLVPDTQYF
TRBD2	many	TRBV7-8	TRBJ2-1	TGTGCCAGCAGCTCTGGGACTAGCGGGACCCAGACCTACAATGAGCAGTTCTTC	CASSSGTSGTQTYNEQFF
NA	NA	TRBV2	TRBJ2-3	TGTGCCAGCCGGACTGTCACTAGCACAGATACGCAGTATTTT	CASRTVTSTDTQYF
NA	NA	TRBV6-2/TRBV6-3	TRBJ2-7	TGTGTCAGCACCAGGACCGGTTCCTACGAGCAGTACTTC	CVSTRTGSYEQYF
NA	many	TRBV9	TRBJ2-5	TGTGCCAGCAGCCCCGGGACTTTAGGGACCCAGTACTTC	CASSPGTLGTQYF
NA	few	TRBV28	TRBJ1-1	TGTGCCAGCAGTTGGGGGCCCCCGACCGAAGCTTTCTTT	CASSWGPPTEAFF
NA	NA	TRBV5-5	TRBJ2-7	TGTGCCAGCATCTCAGGCAGTGTTTCGGGCCTCGAGCAGTACTTC	CASISGSVSGLEQYF
TRBD1	NA	TRBV20-1	TRBJ2-7	TGCAGTGCCACCGGGACAGGACTCCTCGAGCAGTACTTC	CSATGTGLLEQYF
NA	medium-sized	TRBV6-4	TRBJ1-6	TGTGCCAGCAGTGGGAGAACTTTAATTTCACCCCTCCACTTT	CASSGRTLISPLHF
NA	many	TRBV6-1	TRBJ2-7	TGTGCCAGCAGTGAAGGGGATTCTCAGTACTTC	CASSEGDSQYF
TRBD1	NA	TRBV20-1	TRBJ2-5	TGCAGTGCTAGACGCCAGGGGGACCTAAGCACAGATACCCAGTACTTC	CSARRQGDLSTDTQYF
NA	many	TRBV20-1	TRBJ2-4	TGCAGTGCCCTAGACAGCTATTTAGCCAAAAACATTCAGTACTTC	CSALDSYLAKNIQYF
NA	NA	TRBV19	TRBJ1-2	TGTGCCAGTAGTATAGGAGTGAGCGGACCTGGCTACACCTTC	CASSIGVSGPGYTF
NA	NA	TRBV11-2	TRBJ2-1	TGTGCCAGCAGCTTAGATATGAGACTTCATGAGCAGTTCTTC	CASSLDMRLHEQFF
NA	few	TRBV6-1	TRBJ1-2	TGTGCCAGCAGCCGTTCCACAGGGCTCTATAGCTACACCTTC	CASSRSTGLYSYTF
NA	medium-sized	TRBV6-5	TRBJ1-2	TGTGCCAGCAGTTACTCTCTGGGGGGATGGGACTATGGCTACACCTTC	CASSYSLGGWDYGYTF
NA	many	TRBV7-8	TRBJ2-6	TGTGCCAGCACCATACAGGGTTTAAGGACTGGGGCCAACGTCCTGACTTTC	CASTIQGLRTGANVLTF
NA	many	TRBV27	TRBJ2-7	TGTGCCAGCAGTTTAGTCAGTTCCTACGAGCAGTACTTC	CASSLVSSYEQYF
TRBD1	medium-sized	TRBV11-2	TRBJ1-2	TGTGCCAGCAGCGGAGTACAGGGGGCTGGCTACACCTTC	CASSGVQGAGYTF
NA	NA	TRBV19	TRBJ1-5	TGTGCCAGTAGTACTCTAGGGGGAGCTGGCAATCAGCCCCAGCATTTT	CASSTLGGAGNQPQHF
TRBD1	many	TRBV2	TRBJ1-2	TGTGCCAGCAGCGTGGACAGGGGGGAATATGGCTACACCTTC	CASSVDRGEYGYTF
NA	many	TRBV9	TRBJ2-1	TGTGCCAGCAGCCCCCCCGGACCTTCCTACAATGAGCAGTTCTTC	CASSPPGPSYNEQFF
NA	NA	TRBV7-9	TRBJ1-2	TGTGCCAGCAGCTTAGGAGGCAGTAACTTAGAGGGCTACACCTTC	CASSLGGSNLEGYTF
NA	medium-sized	TRBV11-3	TRBJ2-7	TGTGCCAGCAGCAATCCTCTCCTCTCCTCCTCCTACGAGCAGTACTTC	CASSNPLLSSSYEQYF
NA	many	TRBV2	TRBJ2-1	TGTGCCACGAAGGGGCAGACATACAATGAGCAGTTCTTC	CATKGQTYNEQFF
NA	many	TRBV12-3/TRBV12-4	TRBJ2-1	TGTGCCAGCAGTCAGCTTATACGAGATTACAATGAGCAGTTCTTC	CASSQLIRDYNEQFF
NA	NA	TRBV20-1	TRBJ1-2	TGCAGTGCCCAGGCCCCTGGCTACACCTTC	CSAQAPGYTF
NA	medium-sized	TRBV6-1	TRBJ2-7	TGTGCCAGCGGGAACAGCTACGAGCAGTACTTC	CASGNSYEQYF
NA	many	TRBV20-1	TRBJ1-2	TGCAGTGCTAGAGATCGGGAATATGGCTACACCTTC	CSARDREYGYTF